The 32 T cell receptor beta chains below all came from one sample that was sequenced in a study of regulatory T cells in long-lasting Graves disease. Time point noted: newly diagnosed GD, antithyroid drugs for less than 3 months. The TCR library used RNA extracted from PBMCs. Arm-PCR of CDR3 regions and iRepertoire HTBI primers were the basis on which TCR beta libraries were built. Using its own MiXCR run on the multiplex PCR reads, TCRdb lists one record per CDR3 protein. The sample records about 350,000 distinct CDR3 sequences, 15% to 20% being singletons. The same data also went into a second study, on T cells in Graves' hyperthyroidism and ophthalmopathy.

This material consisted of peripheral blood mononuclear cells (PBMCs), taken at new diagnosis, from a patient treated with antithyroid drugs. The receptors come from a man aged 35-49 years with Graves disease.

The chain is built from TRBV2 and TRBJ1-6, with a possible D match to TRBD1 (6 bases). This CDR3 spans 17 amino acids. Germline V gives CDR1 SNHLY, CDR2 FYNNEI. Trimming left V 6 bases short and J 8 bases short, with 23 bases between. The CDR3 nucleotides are TGTGCCAGCAGAAGATCGGAGGTAGCAGGGGCTTATTCACCCCTCCACTTT. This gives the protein CASRRSEVAGAYSPLHF. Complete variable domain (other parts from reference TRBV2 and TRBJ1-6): EPEVTQTPSHQVTQMGQEVILRCVPISNHLYFYWYRQILGQKVEFLVSFYNNEISEKSEIFDDQFSVERPDGSNFTLKIRSTKLEDSAMYFCASRRSEVAGAYSPLHFGNGTRLTVT.

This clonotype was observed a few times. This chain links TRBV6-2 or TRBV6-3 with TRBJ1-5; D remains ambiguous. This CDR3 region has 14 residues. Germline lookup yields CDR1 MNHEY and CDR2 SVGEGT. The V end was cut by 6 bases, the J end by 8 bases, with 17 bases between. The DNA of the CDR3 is TGTGCCAGCAGGAAAGACATCCCCCAGGAGCCCCAGCATTTT. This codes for CASRKDIPQEPQHF.

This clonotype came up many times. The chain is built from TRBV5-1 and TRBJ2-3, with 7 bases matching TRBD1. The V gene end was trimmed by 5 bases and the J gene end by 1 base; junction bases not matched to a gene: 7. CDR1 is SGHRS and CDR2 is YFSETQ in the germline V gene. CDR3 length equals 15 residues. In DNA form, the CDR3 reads TGCGCCAGCAGGGATACCGGACAGGGCACAGATACGCAGTATTTT. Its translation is CASRDTGQGTDTQYF.

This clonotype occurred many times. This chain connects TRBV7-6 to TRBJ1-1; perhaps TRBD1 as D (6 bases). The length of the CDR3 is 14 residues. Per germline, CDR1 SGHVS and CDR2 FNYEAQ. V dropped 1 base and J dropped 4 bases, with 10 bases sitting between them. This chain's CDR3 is CASSLGGTPTEAFF. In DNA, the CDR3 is TGTGCCAGCAGCTTAGGGGGGACACCCACTGAAGCTTTCTTT. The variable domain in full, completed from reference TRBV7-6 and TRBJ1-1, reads GAGVSQSPRYKVTKRGQDVALRCDPISGHVSLYWYRQALGQGPEFLTYFNYEAQQDKSGLPNDRFSAERPEGSISTLTIQRTEQRDSAMYRCASSLGGTPTEAFFGQGTRLTVV.

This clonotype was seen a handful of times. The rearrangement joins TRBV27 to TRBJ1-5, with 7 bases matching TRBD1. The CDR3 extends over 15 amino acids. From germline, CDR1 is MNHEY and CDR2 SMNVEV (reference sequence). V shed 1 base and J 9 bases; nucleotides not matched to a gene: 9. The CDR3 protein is CASSLYGTARGPQHF. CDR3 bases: TGTGCCAGCAGTTTATACGGGACAGCGCGCGGGCCCCAGCATTTT.

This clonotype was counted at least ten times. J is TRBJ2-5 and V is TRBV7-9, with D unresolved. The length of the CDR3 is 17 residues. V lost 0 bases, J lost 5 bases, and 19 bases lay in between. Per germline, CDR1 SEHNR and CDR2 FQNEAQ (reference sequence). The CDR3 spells CASSLAFGVGSQETQYF. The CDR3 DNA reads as TGTGCCAGCAGCTTAGCGTTTGGAGTCGGCTCACAGGAGACCCAGTACTTC.

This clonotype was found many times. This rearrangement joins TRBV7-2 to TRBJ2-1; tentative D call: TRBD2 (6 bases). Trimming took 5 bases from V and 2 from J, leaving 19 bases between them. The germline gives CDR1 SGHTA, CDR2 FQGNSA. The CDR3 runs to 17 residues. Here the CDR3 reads CASSPPRLGGAYNEQFF. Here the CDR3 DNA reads TGTGCCAGCAGCCCACCCCGACTAGGCGGCGCCTACAATGAGCAGTTCTTC.

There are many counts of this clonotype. As DNA, the CDR3 is TGTGCCAGCAGCTACGGACTAGCGGGGCTTCCAGATACGCAGTATTTT. This translates into CASSYGLAGLPDTQYF. V and J are TRBV5-5 and TRBJ2-3; 12 bases map to TRBD2. J was trimmed by 4 bases and V by 3 bases; bases with no gene match: 6. Germline V lookup: CDR1 SGHKS, CDR2 YYEKEE (reference sequence). The CDR3 is made up of 16 amino acids. The whole variable domain, filled in from reference TRBV5-5 and TRBJ2-3, reads DAGVTQSPTHLIKTRGQQVTLRCSPISGHKSVSWYQQVLGQGPQFIFQYYEKEERGRGNFPDRFSARQFPNYSSELNVNALLLGDSALYLCASSYGLAGLPDTQYFGPGTRLTVL.

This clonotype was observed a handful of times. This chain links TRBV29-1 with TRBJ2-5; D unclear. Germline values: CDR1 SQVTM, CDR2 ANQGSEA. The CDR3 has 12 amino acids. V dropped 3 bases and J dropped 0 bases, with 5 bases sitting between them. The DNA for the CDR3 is TGCAGCGTTGACAGGTACCAAGAGACCCAGTACTTC. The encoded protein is CSVDRYQETQYF.

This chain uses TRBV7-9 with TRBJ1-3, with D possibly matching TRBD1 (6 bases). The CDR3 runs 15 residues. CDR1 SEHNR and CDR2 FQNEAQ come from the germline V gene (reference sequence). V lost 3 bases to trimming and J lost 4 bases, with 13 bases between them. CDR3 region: CASSLQGRSGNTIYF. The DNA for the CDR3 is TGTGCCAGCAGCTTGCAGGGGAGATCCGGAAACACCATATATTTT.

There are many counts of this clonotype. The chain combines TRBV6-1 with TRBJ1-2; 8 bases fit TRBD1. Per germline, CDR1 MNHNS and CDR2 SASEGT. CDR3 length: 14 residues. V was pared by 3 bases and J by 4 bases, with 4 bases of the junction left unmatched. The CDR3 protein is CASSDRGRFYGYTF. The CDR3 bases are TGTGCCAGCAGTGACAGGGGGCGATTCTATGGCTACACCTTC.

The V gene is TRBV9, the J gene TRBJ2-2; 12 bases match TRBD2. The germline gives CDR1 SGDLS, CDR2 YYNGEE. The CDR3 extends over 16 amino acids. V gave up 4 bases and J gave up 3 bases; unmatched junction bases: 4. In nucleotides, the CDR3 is TGTGCCAGCAGCAGGACTAGCGGGGAAGACACCGGGGAGCTGTTTTTT. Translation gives CASSRTSGEDTGELFF.

The CDR3, as DNA: TGTGCCAGCAGCCCCCTAGACAGGGGTAACTCACCCCTCCACTTT. It translates to CASSPLDRGNSPLHF. The chain employs TRBV6-1 and TRBJ1-6, with 8 bases that match TRBD1. V was clipped by 6 bases and J by 10 bases; unmatched bases: 11. CDR1 is MNHNS, CDR2 SASEGT, per germline. CDR3 length equals 15 residues.

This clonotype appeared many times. DNA for the CDR3: TGCAGTGCTAGAAACACAGGGGCGGGCATTCAGTACTTC. As protein: CSARNTGAGIQYF. The genes are TRBV20-1 and TRBJ2-4, with 7 bases aligning to TRBD1. The junction had 7 bases not matched to a gene; V was cut back by 2 bases and J by 9 bases. Germline CDR1 and CDR2: DFQATT and SNEGSKA (reference sequence). CDR3 length: 13 residues.

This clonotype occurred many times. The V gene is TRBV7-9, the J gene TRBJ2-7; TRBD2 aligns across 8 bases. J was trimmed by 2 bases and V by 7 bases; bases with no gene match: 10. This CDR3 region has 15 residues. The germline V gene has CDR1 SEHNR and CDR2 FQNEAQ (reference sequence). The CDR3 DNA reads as TGTGCCAGCACCAATCGGGGGGGTGAGACCTACGAGCAGTACTTC. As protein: CASTNRGGETYEQYF.

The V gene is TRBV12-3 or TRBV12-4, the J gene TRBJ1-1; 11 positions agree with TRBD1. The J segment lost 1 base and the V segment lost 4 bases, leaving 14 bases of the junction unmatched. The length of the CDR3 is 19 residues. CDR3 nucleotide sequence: TGTGCCAGCAGTTATCACGCCTTGGACAGGGGGCCCCAGAACACTGAAGCTTTCTTT. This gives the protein CASSYHALDRGPQNTEAFF.

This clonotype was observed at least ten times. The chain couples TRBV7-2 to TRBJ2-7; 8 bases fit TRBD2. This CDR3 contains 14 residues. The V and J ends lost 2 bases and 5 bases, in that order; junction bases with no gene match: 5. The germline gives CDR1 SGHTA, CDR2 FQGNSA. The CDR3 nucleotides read TGTGCCAGCAGCTTAATCGGGGGGGCCCACGAGCAGTACTTC. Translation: CASSLIGGAHEQYF.

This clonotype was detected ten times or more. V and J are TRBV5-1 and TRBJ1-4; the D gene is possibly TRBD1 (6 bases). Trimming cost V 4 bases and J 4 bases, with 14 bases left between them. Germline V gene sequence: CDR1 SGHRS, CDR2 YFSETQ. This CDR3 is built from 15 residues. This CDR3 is CASSPRTAVNEKLFF. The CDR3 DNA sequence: TGCGCCAGCAGCCCGCGGACAGCCGTTAATGAAAAACTGTTTTTT. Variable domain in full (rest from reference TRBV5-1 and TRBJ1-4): KAGVTQTPRYLIKTRGQQVTLSCSPISGHRSVSWYQQTPGQGLQFLFEYFSETQRNKGNFPGRFSGRQFSNSRSEMNVSTLELGDSALYLCASSPRTAVNEKLFFGSGTQLSVL.

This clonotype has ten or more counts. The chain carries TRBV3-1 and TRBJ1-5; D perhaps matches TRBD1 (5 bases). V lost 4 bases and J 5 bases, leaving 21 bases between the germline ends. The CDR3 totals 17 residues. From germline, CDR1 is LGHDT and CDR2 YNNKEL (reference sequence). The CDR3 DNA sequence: TGTGCCAGCAGCCCCTCAGCCGGGGCAGGTTTTCATCAGCCCCAGCATTTT. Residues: CASSPSAGAGFHQPQHF.

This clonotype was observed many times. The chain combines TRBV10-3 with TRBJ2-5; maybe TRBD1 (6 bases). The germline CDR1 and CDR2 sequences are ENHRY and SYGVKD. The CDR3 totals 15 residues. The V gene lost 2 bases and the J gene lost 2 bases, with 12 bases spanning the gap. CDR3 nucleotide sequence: TGTGCCATCAGTGAGGGGTCAGGGGCTCAAGAGACCCAGTACTTC. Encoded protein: CAISEGSGAQETQYF.

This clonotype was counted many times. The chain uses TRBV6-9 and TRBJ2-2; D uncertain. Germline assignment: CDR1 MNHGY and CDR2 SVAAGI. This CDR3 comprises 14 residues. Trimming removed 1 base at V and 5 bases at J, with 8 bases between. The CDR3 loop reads CASSYWGGTGELFF. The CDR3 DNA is TGTGCCAGCAGTTATTGGGGTGGGACCGGGGAGCTGTTTTTT.

The CDR3 is CASSPWGREINNEQFF. In nucleotides, the CDR3 is TGTGCCAGCTCACCCTGGGGCAGGGAGATCAACAATGAGCAGTTCTTC. The chain links TRBV18 to TRBJ2-1; D assignment may be TRBD1 or TRBD2 (5 bases each). Germline V gene data show CDR1 as KGHSH and CDR2 as LQKENI. The CDR3 is 16 residues long. V lost 3 bases and J lost 5, with 17 bases in between.

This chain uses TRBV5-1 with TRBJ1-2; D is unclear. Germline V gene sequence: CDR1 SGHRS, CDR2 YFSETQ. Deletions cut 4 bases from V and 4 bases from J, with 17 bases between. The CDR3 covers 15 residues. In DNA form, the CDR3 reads TGCGCCAGCAGCGCCGGGATCGGGCCCTTCTATGGCTACACCTTC. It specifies CASSAGIGPFYGYTF. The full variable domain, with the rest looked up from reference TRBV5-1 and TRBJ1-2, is KAGVTQTPRYLIKTRGQQVTLSCSPISGHRSVSWYQQTPGQGLQFLFEYFSETQRNKGNFPGRFSGRQFSNSRSEMNVSTLELGDSALYLCASSAGIGPFYGYTFGSGTRLTVV.

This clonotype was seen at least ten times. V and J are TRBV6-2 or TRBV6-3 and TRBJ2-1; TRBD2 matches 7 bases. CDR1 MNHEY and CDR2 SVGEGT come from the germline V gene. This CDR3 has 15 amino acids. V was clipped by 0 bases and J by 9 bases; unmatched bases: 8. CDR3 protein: CASSYSGRGVAEQFF. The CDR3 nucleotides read TGTGCCAGCAGTTACTCGGGTCGGGGGGTGGCTGAGCAGTTCTTC.

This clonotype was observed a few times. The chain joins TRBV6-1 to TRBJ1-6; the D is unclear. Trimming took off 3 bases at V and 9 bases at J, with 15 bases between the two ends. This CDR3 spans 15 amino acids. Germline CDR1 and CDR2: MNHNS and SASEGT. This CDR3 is CASSESWRSGSPLHF. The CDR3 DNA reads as TGTGCCAGCAGTGAGAGTTGGAGAAGTGGTTCACCCCTCCACTTT.

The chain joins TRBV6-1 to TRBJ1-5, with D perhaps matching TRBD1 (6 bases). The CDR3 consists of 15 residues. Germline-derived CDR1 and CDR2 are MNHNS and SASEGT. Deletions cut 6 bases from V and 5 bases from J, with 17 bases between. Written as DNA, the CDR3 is TGTGCCAGCAGGCCGGGGTCCAGGGGATATCAGCCCCAGCATTTT. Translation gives CASRPGSRGYQPQHF.

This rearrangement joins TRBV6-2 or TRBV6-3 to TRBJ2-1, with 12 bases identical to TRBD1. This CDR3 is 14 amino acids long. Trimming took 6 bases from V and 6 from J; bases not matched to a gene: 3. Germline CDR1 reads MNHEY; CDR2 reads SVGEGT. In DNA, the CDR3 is TGTGCCAGCAGAGAGGGACAGGGGGCCAATGAGCAGTTCTTC. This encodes CASREGQGANEQFF.

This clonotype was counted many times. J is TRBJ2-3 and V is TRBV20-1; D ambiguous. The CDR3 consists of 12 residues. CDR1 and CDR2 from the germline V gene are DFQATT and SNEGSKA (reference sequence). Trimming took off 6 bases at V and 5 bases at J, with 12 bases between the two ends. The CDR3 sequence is CSASLQLDTQYF. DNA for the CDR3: TGCAGTGCCTCTCTTCAGCTAGATACGCAGTATTTT.

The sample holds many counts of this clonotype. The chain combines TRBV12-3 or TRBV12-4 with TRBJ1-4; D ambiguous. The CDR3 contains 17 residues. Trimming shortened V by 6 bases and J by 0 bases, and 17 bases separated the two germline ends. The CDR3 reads CASSLGRVLTTNEKLFF. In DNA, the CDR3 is TGTGCCAGCAGCCTAGGAAGGGTTCTTACAACTAATGAAAAACTGTTTTTT.

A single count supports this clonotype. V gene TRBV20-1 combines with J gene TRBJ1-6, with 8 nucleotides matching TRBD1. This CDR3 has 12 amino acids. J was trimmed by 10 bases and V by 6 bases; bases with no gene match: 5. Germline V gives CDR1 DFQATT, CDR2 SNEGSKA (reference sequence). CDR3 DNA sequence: TGCAGTGCAGGACAGGGCAGGTCACCCCTCCACTTT. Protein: CSAGQGRSPLHF.

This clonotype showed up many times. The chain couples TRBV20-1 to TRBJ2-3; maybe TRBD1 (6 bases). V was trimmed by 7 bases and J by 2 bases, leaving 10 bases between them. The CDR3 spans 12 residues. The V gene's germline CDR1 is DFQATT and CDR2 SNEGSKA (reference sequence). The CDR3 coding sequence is TGCAGTGAAGGACAGTACACAGATACGCAGTATTTT. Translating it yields CSEGQYTDTQYF.

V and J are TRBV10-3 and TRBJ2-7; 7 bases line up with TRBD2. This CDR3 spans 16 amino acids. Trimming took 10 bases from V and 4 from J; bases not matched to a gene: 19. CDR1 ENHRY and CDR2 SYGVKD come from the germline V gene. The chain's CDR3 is CATVNFGGSLRYEQYF. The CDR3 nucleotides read TGTGCCACCGTCAACTTCGGGGGGTCCTTAAGGTACGAGCAGTACTTC.